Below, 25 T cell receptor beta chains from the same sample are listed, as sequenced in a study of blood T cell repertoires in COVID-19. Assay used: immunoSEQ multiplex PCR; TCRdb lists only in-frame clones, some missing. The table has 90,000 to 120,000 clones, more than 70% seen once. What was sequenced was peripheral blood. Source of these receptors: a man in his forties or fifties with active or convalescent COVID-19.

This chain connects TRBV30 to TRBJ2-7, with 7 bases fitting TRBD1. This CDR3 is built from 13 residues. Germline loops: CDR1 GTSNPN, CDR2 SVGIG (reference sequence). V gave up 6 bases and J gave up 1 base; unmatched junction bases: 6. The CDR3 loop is CACRTGRSYEQYF. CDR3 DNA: TGTGCCTGCCGGACAGGTCGTTCCTACGAGCAGTACTTC.

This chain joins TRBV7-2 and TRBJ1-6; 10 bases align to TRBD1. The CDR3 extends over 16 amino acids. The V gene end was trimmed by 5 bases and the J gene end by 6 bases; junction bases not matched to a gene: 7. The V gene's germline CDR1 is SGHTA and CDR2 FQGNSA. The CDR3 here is CASSAAGTGVNSPLHF. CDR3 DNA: TGTGCCAGCAGCGCAGCCGGGACAGGGGTTAATTCACCCCTCCACTTT.

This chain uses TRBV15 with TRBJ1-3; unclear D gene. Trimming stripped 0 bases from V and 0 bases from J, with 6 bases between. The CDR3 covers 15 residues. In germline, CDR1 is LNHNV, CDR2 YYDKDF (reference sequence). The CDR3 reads CATSRDTSSGNTIYF. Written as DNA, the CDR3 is TGTGCCACCAGCAGAGATACGAGCTCTGGAAACACCATATATTTT.

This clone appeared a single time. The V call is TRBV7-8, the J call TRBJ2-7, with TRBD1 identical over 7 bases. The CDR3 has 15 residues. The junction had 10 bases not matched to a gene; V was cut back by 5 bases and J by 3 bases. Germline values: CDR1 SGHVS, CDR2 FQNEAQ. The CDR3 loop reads CASSARQGPNYEQYF. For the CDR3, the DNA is TGTGCCAGCAGCGCTAGACAGGGCCCCAACTACGAGCAGTACTTC.

In DNA form, the CDR3 reads TGCGCCAGCAGCGTCTTACTAGCAGATACGCAGTATTTT. This sequence encodes CASSVLLADTQYF. V is TRBV5-1 and J is TRBJ2-3; D possibly corresponds to TRBD2 (5 bases). Germline assignment: CDR1 SGHRS and CDR2 YFSETQ. This CDR3 contains 13 residues. V gave up 4 bases and J gave up 4 bases, with 10 bases separating them. Complete variable domain (other parts from reference TRBV5-1 and TRBJ2-3): KAGVTQTPRYLIKTRGQQVTLSCSPISGHRSVSWYQQTPGQGLQFLFEYFSETQRNKGNFPGRFSGRQFSNSRSEMNVSTLELGDSALYLCASSVLLADTQYFGPGTRLTVL.

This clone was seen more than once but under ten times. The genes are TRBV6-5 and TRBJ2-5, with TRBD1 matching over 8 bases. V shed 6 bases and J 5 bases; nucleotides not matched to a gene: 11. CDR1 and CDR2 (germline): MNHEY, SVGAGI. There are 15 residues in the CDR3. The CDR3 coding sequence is TGTGCCAGCAGGTCTACAGGGGGATGGGGGGAGACCCAGTACTTC. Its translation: CASRSTGGWGETQYF.

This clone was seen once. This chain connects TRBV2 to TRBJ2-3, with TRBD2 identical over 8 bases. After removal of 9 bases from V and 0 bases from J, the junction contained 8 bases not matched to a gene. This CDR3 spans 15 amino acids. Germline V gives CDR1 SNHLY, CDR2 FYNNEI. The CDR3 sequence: CARTVSGTSTDTQYF. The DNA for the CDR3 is TGTGCCAGGACCGTTAGCGGGACCAGCACAGATACGCAGTATTTT.

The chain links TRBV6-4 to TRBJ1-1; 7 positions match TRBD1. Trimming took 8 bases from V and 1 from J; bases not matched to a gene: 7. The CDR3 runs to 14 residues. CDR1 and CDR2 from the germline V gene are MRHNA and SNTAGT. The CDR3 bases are TGTGCCAGCCGGTTGACAGGGTCGAACACTGAAGCTTTCTTT. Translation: CASRLTGSNTEAFF.

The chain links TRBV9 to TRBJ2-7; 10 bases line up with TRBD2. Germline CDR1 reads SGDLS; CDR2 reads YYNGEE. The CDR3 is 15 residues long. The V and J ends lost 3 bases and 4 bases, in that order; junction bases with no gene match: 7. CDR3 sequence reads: CASSGGSGRGYEQYF. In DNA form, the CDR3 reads TGTGCCAGCAGCGGTGGAAGCGGGAGGGGATACGAGCAGTACTTC.

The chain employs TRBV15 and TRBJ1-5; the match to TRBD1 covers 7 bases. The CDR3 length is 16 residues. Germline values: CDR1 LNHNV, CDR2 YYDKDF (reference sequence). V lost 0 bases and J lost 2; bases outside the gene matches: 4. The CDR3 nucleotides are TGTGCCACCAGCAGAGACCGAGGACAGGGCAATCAGCCCCAGCATTTT. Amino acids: CATSRDRGQGNQPQHF.

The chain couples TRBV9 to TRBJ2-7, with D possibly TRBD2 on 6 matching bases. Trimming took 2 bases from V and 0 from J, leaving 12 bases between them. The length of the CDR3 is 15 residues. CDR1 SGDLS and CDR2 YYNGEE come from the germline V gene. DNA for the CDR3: TGTGCCAGCAGCGTGGGGGGACTCCGCTCCTACGAGCAGTACTTC. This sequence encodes CASSVGGLRSYEQYF.

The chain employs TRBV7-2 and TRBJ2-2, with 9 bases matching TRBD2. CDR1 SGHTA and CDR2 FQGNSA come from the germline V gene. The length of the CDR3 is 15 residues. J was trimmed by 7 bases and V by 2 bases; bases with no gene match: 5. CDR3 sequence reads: CASSLWTSVSGELFF. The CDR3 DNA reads TGTGCCAGCAGCTTATGGACTAGCGTTAGCGGGGAGCTGTTTTTT.

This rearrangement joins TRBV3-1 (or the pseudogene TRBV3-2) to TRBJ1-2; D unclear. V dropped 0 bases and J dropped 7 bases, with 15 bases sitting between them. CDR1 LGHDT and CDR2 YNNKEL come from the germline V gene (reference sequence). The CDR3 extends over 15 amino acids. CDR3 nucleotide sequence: TGTGCCAGCAGCCAAGAAATGGGCAAGGCGAGTGGCTACACCTTC. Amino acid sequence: CASSQEMGKASGYTF.

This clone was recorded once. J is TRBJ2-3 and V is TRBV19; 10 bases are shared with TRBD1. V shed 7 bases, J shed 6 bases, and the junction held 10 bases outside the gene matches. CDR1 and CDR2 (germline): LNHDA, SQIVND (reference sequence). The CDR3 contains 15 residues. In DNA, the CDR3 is TGTGCCAGTAAAAGGACAGGGGGTCCTGGGGATACGCAGTATTTT. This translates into CASKRTGGPGDTQYF.

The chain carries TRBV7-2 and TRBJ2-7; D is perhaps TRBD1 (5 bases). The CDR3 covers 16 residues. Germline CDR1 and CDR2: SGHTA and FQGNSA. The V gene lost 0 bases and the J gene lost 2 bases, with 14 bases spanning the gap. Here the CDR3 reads CASSLARQGLTYEQYF. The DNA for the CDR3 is TGTGCCAGCAGCTTAGCTCGTCAGGGATTAACCTACGAGCAGTACTTC.

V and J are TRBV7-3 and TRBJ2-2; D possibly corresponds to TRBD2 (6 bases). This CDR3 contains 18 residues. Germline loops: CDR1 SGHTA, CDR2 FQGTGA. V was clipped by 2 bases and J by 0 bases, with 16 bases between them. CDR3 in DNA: TGTGCCAGCAGCTTACTAGCGCTGGGGAGTTCGAACACCGGGGAGCTGTTTTTT. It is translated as CASSLLALGSSNTGELFF.

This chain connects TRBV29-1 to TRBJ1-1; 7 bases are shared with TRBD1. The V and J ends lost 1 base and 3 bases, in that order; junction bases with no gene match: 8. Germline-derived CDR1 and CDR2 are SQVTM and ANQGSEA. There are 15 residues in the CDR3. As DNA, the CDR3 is TGCAGCGTTGAAGGGTTAGGGGGCATAGACACTGAAGCTTTCTTT. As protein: CSVEGLGGIDTEAFF.

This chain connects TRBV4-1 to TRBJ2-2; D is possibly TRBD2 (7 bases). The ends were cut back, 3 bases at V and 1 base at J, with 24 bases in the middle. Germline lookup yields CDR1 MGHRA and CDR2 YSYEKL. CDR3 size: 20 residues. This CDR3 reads CASSHKFLSGGHLNTGELFF. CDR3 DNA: TGCGCCAGCAGCCATAAATTTCTCTCGGGGGGCCACTTGAACACCGGGGAGCTGTTTTTT.

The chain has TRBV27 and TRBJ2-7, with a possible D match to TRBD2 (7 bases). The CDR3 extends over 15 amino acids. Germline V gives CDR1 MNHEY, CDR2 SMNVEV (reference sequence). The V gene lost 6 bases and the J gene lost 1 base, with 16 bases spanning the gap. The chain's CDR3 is CASSLGGGGSYEQYF. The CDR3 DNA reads TGTGCCAGCAGCCTTGGGGGGGGCGGATCCTACGAGCAGTACTTC.

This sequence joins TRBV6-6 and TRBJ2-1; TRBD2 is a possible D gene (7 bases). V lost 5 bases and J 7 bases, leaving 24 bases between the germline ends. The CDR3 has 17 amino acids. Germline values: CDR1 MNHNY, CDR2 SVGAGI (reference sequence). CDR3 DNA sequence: TGTGCCAGCAGTCCCCCCTCGGGGGGCGGGAATAGAAATGAGCAGTTCTTC. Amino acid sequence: CASSPPSGGGNRNEQFF.

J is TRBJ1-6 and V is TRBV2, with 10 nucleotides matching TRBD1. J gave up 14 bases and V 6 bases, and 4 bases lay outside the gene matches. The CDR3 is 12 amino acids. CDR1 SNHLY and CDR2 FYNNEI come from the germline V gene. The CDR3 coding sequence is TGTGCCAGCAGCTCGGACAGGGGGGCCCTCCACTTT. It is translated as CASSSDRGALHF.

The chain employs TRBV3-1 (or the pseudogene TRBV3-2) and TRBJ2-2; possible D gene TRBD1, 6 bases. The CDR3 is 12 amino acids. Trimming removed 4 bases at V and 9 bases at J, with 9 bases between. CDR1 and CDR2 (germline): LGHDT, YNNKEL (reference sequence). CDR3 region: CASSPGQWELFF. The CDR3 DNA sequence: TGTGCCAGCAGCCCTGGACAGTGGGAGCTGTTTTTT.

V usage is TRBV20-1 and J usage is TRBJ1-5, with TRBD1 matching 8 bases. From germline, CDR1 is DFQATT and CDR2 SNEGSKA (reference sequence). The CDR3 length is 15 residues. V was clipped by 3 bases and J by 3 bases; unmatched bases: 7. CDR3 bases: TGCAGTGCTAGTCCTGGACAGGGTGTCAATCAGCCCCAGCATTTT. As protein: CSASPGQGVNQPQHF.

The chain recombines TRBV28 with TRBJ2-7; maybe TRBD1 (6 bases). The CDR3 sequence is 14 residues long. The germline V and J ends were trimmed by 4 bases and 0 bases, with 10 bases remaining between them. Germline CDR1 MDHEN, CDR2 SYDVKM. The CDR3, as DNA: TGTGCCAGCAGTTCCACAGGGAGCTCCTACGAGCAGTACTTC. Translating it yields CASSSTGSSYEQYF.

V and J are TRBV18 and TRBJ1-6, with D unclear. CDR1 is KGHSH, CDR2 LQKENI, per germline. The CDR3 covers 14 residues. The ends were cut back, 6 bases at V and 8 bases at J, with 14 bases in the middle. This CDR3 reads CASSSRVDYSPLHF. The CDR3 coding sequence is TGTGCCAGCTCGTCTCGGGTCGACTATTCACCCCTCCACTTT. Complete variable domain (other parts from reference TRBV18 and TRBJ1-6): NAGVMQNPRHLVRRRGQEARLRCSPMKGHSHVYWYRQLPEEGLKFMVYLQKENIIDESGMPKERFSAEFPKEGPSILRIQQVVRGDSAAYFCASSSRVDYSPLHFGNGTRLTVT.